This TCR beta chain was found in a study of blood T cell repertoires in COVID-19. As for the study in general: Sites across the United States, Italy and Spain contributed samples from acute and convalescent COVID-19. T cells, B-cell-depleted T cells, or PBMCs supplied cDNA or gDNA.

Some clones are missing from TCRdb's copy, which holds only in-frame ones; the method was immunoSEQ multiplex PCR. The data contain some 130,000 clones, about 76% of them singletons. The CDR3 contains 16 residues. CDR1 is SGHVS and CDR2 is FQNEAQ in the germline V gene. V lost 9 bases, J lost 3 bases, and 21 bases lay in between. This clone has more than one count but fewer than ten. The chain links TRBV7-8 to TRBJ1-5; a weak D match, TRBD1 (5 bases). The origin of this receptor is a man older than 75 with acute or convalescent COVID-19. The sample comprised peripheral blood. CDR3 residues: CARPGGSGGTNQPQHF. CDR3 nucleotide sequence: TGTGCCAGGCCCGGGGGGTCAGGTGGGACCAATCAGCCCCAGCATTTT.